A selection of T cell receptor beta chains follows, all from one sample in a study of prognosis after radiotherapy for stage I lung cancer. TCRdb used MiXCR to reprocess the multiplex PCR reads, holding one entry per CDR3 protein. The sample contains 13,000 to 15,000 distinct CDR3 sequences, roughly 50% of which appear only once. The source was PBMCs, collected before or after stereotactic body radiation therapy (not recorded which). Source of these receptors: a donor over 45 with non-small cell lung cancer. Both conserved end residues are part of each CDR3. Fields, in order: clone size, V gene, D gene, J gene, CDR3 DNA, CDR3 protein. D genes are given only for firm matches. Not every row has a clone size; where given, it reads once, few, many or a size class.

medium-sized	TRBV27	.	TRBJ2-2	TGTGCCAGCAGTTTAAGACAGATTTATGGCACCGGGGAGCTGTTTTTT	CASSLRQIYGTGELFF
.	TRBV7-9	TRBD1	TRBJ2-7	TGTGCCAGCAGCACCCCCTGGGGACAGGACAACTCCTACGAGCAGTACTTC	CASSTPWGQDNSYEQYF
many	TRBV5-1	.	TRBJ2-4	TGCGCCAGCAGTGACTCACCTCTAGGGGGAGGAGGCAAAAACATTCAGTACTTC	CASSDSPLGGGGKNIQYF
once	TRBV12-3/TRBV12-4	TRBD1	TRBJ2-7	TGTGCCAGCAGCCGGACAGGGGAAGTTCGAGAGCAGTACTTC	CASSRTGEVREQYF
.	TRBV20-1	TRBD2	TRBJ2-7	TGCAGTGCCAGAGGCGGGGGCGGCGGGGGGGAATCCTACGATCAGTACTTC	CSARGGGGGGESYDQYF
few	TRBV3-1	.	TRBJ1-2	TGTGCCAGCAGCGAGTGGCGCGGCTACACCTTC	CASSEWRGYTF
many	TRBV20-1	TRBD2	TRBJ2-5	TGCAGTGCTAACCTAGCGGGAGAGGAGACCCAGTACTTC	CSANLAGEETQYF
many	TRBV9	.	TRBJ2-3	TGTGCCAGCAGCGCCCCTGGTAGCAGCACAGATACGCAGTATTTT	CASSAPGSSTDTQYF
.	TRBV11-2	.	TRBJ2-1	TGTGCCAGCAGCTCGCAGTACTTAAGCTCCTACAATGGGCAGTTCTTC	CASSSQYLSSYNGQFF
.	TRBV20-1	.	TRBJ1-2	TGCAGTGCTAGAGATCGTCTGGCTAACTCAGCCCTCTATGGCTACACCTTC	CSARDRLANSALYGYTF
medium-sized	TRBV27	.	TRBJ1-2	TGTGCCAGCAGCCTTGACAGAACTCGGGACTATGGCTACACCTTC	CASSLDRTRDYGYTF
many	TRBV18	.	TRBJ2-1	TGTGCCAGCTCACCAGGGGGGACCTGGGCCGACAATGAGCAGTTCTTC	CASSPGGTWADNEQFF
many	TRBV4-1	.	TRBJ1-6	TGCGCCAGCAGCCAAGCAGGCCTGGGGTATAATTCACCCCTCCACTTT	CASSQAGLGYNSPLHF
many	TRBV10-3	.	TRBJ1-4	TGTGCCATCAGCTCTAAAGAGAATGAAAAACTGTTTTTT	CAISSKENEKLFF
.	TRBV27	.	TRBJ2-2	TGTGCCAGCAGTTTATTCCCGGTCGGGGCGAACACCGGGGAGCTGTTTTTT	CASSLFPVGANTGELFF
.	TRBV5-1	.	TRBJ2-2	TGCGCCAGCAGCTACTACGGGGAGCTGTTTTTT	CASSYYGELFF
.	TRBV5-1	.	TRBJ2-3	TGTGCCAGCAGCCTAGACTCCTGGAGCACAGATACGCAGTATTTT	CASSLDSWSTDTQYF
medium-sized	TRBV6-1	.	TRBJ2-7	TGTGCCAGCAGTGAGGGTCAGGTGGGCTACGAGCAGTACTTC	CASSEGQVGYEQYF
many	TRBV7-9	TRBD2	TRBJ2-3	TGTGCCAGCAGCCCGGGACTAGCGGGATTCACAGATACGCAGTATTTT	CASSPGLAGFTDTQYF
.	TRBV12-3/TRBV12-4	TRBD2	TRBJ2-7	TGTGCCAGCTCCCCCCCTAGCGGCTACGAGCAGTACTTC	CASSPPSGYEQYF
.	TRBV7-3	TRBD2	TRBJ2-1	TGTGCCAGTGGGGCGGGAGGAACCTACAATGAGCAGTTCTTC	CASGAGGTYNEQFF
once	TRBV4-3	.	TRBJ1-1	TGCGCCAGCAGCCAAGAACGTCACACTGAAGCTTTCTTT	CASSQERHTEAFF
few	TRBV11-2	.	TRBJ1-2	TGTGCCAGCAGCTTGACAGCACATGGCTACACCTTC	CASSLTAHGYTF
many	TRBV2	.	TRBJ2-3	TGTGCCAGCAGTGGGGCTAGCACAGATACGCAGTATTTT	CASSGASTDTQYF
.	TRBV3-1	.	TRBJ1-1	TGTGCCAGCAGCCAACTACAGGGCTCTGAAGCTTTCTTT	CASSQLQGSEAFF
.	TRBV5-4	.	TRBJ1-6	TGTGCCAGCAGCTTAGTTGGGGGGTTGAGTTCACCCCTCCACTTT	CASSLVGGLSSPLHF
.	TRBV11-2	TRBD1	TRBJ2-7	TGTGCCAGCAGCAAATACAGGGGGCTCTACTACGGGCAGTACTTC	CASSKYRGLYYGQYF
medium-sized	TRBV15	.	TRBJ2-2	TGTGCCACCGAAAGTCGAATGTCCGGGGAGCTGTTTTTT	CATESRMSGELFF
many	TRBV9	.	TRBJ1-4	TGTGCCAGCAGCGTAGCCGGGACACTCAATGAAAAACTGTTTTTT	CASSVAGTLNEKLFF
many	TRBV20-1	.	TRBJ2-2	TGCAGTGCTAACGACGCCGGGGAGCTGTTTTTT	CSANDAGELFF
.	TRBV6-1	TRBD1	TRBJ1-5	TGTGCCAGCAGTAAACCGGGACAGGGTATGGATCAGCCCCAGCATTTT	CASSKPGQGMDQPQHF
.	TRBV11-2	TRBD2	TRBJ2-3	TGTGCCAGCAGCTCCACTAGCGGGAGAGTCACAGATACGCAGTATTTT	CASSSTSGRVTDTQYF
.	TRBV7-9	TRBD2	TRBJ2-7	TGTGCCAGCAGTGAGGGAGGGACTAACTACGAGCAGTACTTC	CASSEGGTNYEQYF
.	TRBV28	.	TRBJ2-7	TGTGCCAGCAGCGTAGCTACCGGGAGCTACGAGCAGTACTTC	CASSVATGSYEQYF
.	TRBV6-1	TRBD2	TRBJ2-1	TGTGCCAGCAGTCTCTTTCGGACTAGCGGGAGGGGGAATGAGCAGTTCTTC	CASSLFRTSGRGNEQFF
.	TRBV28	.	TRBJ2-6	TGTGCCAGCAGGACCTGGGACATGGCCATCTCTGGGGCCAACGTCCTTACTTTC	CASRTWDMAISGANVLTF
many	TRBV24-1	TRBD2	TRBJ2-3	TGTGCCACCTCAGGGGACGATGCTAGCGGGAGCTCAGATACGCAGTATTTT	CATSGDDASGSSDTQYF